A selection of T cell receptor beta chains follows, all from one sample in a study of T cell repertoires in cytomegalovirus infection. TCRdb redid the calling of the reads with MiXCR, one entry per CDR3 protein. The sample contains about 260,000 distinct CDR3 sequences, about an eighth of which appear only once. Sequenced material: PBMCs. These receptors all stem from a human donor in good health (CMV status not recorded). Some clones in this sample may be carry-over from other donors' samples. Each CDR3 is given with its conserved first and last residue. Each record gives: J gene, V gene, CDR3 protein.

TRBJ1-1	TRBV19	CASSIRDRAYTEAFF
TRBJ2-3	TRBV7-8	CASSLVQQGGTDTQYF
TRBJ2-3	TRBV5-5	CASSLDRGRFTDTQYF
TRBJ2-2	TRBV10-3	CAISNTEVSGELFF
TRBJ1-1	TRBV12-3/TRBV12-4	CASSLIQNTEAFF
TRBJ2-1	TRBV7-9	CASSQPHRLAGSGNSYNEQFF
TRBJ1-4	TRBV29-1	CSVGEGRGNEKLFF
TRBJ2-7	TRBV7-9	CASSMNLGDEQYF
TRBJ2-3	TRBV7-9	CASSFGGPDTQYF
TRBJ1-6	TRBV7-9	CASSWTGSSLYNSPLHF